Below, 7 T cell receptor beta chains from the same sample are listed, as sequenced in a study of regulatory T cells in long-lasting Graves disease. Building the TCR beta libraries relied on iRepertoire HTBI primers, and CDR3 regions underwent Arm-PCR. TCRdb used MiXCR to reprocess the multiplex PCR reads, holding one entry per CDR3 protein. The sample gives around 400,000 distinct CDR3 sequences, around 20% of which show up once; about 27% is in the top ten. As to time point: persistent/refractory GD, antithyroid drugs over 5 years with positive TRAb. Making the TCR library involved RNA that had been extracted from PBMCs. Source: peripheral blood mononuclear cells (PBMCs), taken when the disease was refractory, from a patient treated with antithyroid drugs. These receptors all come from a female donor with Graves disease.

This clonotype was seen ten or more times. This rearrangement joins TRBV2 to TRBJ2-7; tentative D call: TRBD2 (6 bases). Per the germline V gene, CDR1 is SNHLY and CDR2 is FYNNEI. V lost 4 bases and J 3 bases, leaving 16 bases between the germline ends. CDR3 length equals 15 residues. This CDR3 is CASSGGGTALYEQYF. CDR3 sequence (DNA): TGTGCCAGCAGTGGGGGCGGGACCGCTCTCTACGAGCAGTACTTC.

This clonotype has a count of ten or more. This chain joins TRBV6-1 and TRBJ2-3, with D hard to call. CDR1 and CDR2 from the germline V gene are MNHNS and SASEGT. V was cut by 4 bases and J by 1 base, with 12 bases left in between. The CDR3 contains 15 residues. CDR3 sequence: CASSVYGQGTDTQYF. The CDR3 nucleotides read TGTGCCAGCAGTGTATACGGCCAGGGCACAGATACGCAGTATTTT.

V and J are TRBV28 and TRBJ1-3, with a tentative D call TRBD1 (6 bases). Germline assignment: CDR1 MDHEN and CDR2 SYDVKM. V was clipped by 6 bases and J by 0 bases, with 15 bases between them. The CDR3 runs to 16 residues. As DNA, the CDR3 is TGTGCCAGCAGGTATACGTCGACAGGCTCTGGAAACACCATATATTTT. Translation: CASRYTSTGSGNTIYF.

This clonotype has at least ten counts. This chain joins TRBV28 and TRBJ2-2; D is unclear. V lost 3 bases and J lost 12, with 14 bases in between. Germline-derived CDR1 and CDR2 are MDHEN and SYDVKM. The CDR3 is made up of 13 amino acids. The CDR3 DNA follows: TGTGCCAGCAGTTTCGTGGCGCCTAAGAAGCTGTTTTTT. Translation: CASSFVAPKKLFF.

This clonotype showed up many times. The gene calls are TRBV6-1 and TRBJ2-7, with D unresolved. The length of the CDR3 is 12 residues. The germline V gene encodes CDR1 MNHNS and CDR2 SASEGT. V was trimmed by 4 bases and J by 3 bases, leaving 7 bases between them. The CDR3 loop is CASSVEGYEQYF. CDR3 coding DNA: TGTGCCAGCAGTGTCGAAGGCTACGAGCAGTACTTC.

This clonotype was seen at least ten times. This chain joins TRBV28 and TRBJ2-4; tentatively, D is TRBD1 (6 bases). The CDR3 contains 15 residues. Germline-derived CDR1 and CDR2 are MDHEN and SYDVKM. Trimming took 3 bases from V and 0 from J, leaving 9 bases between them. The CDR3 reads CASSFTGIAKNIQYF. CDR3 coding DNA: TGTGCCAGCAGTTTCACAGGGATAGCCAAAAACATTCAGTACTTC.

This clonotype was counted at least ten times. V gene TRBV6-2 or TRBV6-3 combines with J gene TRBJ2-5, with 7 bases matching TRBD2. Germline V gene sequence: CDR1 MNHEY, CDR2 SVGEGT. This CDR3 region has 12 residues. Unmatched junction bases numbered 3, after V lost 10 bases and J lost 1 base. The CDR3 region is CAIGTTQETQYF. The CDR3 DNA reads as TGTGCCATCGGGACTACCCAAGAGACCCAGTACTTC.